A single sample gave rise to the 3 T cell receptor beta chains below, sequenced in a study of CD8 T cells in ankylosing spondylitis. TCRdb reprocessed the 5' RACE reads via MiXCR and lists one record per CDR3 protein. The sample records approximately 140,000 distinct CDR3 sequences, around 43% being singletons. Input material: synovial fluid, either unsorted or a sorted T cell fraction (not recorded which). The receptors derive from a male donor with ankylosing spondylitis.

The rearrangement joins TRBV9 to TRBJ2-6; possibly TRBD1 for D (6 bases). The germline gives CDR1 SGDLS, CDR2 YYNGEE. Trimming shortened V by 3 bases and J by 1 base, and 11 bases separated the two germline ends. The CDR3 consists of 16 residues. CDR3 sequence (DNA): TGTGCCAGCAGCGACCCCGGGACATCTGGGGCCAACGTCCTGACTTTC. It encodes CASSDPGTSGANVLTF.

This clonotype was detected a few times. V gene TRBV4-1 combines with J gene TRBJ2-7; D is undetermined. Germline V gene sequence: CDR1 MGHRA, CDR2 YSYEKL. Trimming pared 5 bases from V and 6 bases from J, leaving 14 bases between. The CDR3 is 13 residues long. The CDR3 loop reads CASSYPRRGEQYF. CDR3 DNA: TGCGCCAGCAGCTATCCCCGGCGCGGCGAGCAGTACTTC.

This clonotype was seen a handful of times. V gene TRBV20-1 combines with J gene TRBJ1-6; D not resolved. The CDR3 has 13 amino acids. V was pared by 3 bases and J by 10 bases, with 13 bases between. Germline V lookup: CDR1 DFQATT, CDR2 SNEGSKA (reference sequence). The CDR3 loop reads CSASHGSFSPLHF. The CDR3 nucleotides read TGCAGTGCTAGTCACGGATCATTCTCACCCCTCCACTTT.